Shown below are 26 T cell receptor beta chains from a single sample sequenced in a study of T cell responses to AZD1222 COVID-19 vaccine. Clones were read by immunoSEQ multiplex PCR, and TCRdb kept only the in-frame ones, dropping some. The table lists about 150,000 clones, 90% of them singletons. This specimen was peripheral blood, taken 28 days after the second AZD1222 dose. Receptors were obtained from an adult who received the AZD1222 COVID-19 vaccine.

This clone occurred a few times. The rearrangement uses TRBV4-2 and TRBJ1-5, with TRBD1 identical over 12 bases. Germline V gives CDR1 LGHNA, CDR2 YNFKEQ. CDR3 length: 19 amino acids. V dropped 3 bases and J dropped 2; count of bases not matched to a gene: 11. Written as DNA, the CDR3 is TGTGCCAGCAGCCACACGGGGACAGGGGGCGCGGGTGGCAATCAGCCCCAGCATTTT. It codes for CASSHTGTGGAGGNQPQHF.

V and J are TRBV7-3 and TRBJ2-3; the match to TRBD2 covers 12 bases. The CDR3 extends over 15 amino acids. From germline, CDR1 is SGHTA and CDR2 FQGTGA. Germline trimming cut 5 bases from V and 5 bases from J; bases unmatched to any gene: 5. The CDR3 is CASSQTLAGGDTQYF. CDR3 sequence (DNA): TGTGCCAGCAGCCAAACACTAGCGGGAGGAGATACGCAGTATTTT.

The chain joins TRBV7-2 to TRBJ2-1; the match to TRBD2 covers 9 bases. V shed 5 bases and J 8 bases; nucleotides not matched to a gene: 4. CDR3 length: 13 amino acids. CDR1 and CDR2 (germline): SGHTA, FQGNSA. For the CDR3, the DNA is TGTGCCAGCAGCGGGACTAGCCTCGATGAGCAGTTCTTC. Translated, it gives CASSGTSLDEQFF.

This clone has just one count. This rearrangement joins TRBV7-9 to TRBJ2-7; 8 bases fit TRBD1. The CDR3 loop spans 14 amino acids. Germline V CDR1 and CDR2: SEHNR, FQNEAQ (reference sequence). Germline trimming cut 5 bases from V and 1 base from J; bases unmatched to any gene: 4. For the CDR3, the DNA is TGTGCCAGCAGCCCTACAGGGGGTTCCTACGAGCAGTACTTC. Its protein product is CASSPTGGSYEQYF. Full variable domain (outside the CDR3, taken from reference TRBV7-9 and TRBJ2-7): DTGVSQNPRHKITKRGQNVTFRCDPISEHNRLYWYRQTLGQGPEFLTYFQNEAQLEKSRLLSDRFSAERPKGSFSTLEIQRTEQGDSAMYLCASSPTGGSYEQYFGPGTRLTVT.

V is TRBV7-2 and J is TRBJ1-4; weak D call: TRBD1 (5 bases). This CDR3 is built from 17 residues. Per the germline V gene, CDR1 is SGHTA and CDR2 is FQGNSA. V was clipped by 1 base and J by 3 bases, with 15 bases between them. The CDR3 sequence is CASSLDSRGQPNEKLFF. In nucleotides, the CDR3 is TGTGCCAGCAGCTTAGATTCACGCGGACAACCTAATGAAAAACTGTTTTTT.

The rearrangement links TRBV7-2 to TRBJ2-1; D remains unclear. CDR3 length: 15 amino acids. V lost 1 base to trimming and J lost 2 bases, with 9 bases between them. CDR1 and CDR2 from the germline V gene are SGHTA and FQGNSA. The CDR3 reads CASSLVGRAYNEQFF. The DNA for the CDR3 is TGTGCCAGCAGCTTAGTCGGACGGGCCTACAATGAGCAGTTCTTC.

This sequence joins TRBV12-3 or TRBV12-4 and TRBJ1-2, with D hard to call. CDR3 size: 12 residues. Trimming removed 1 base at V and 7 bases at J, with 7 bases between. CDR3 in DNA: TGTGCCAGCAGTTTAGTCCGGGTTGGCTACACCTTC. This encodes CASSLVRVGYTF.

CDR3: CASSLNGAVRNTIYF. The CDR3 nucleotides are TGTGCCAGCAGCTTGAACGGGGCAGTTCGAAACACCATATATTTT. The chain uses TRBV5-4 and TRBJ1-3; tentative D call: TRBD1 (5 bases). CDR3 size: 15 residues. Looked up from germline, CDR1 is SGHNT and CDR2 is YYREEE (reference sequence). Deletions cut 1 base from V and 5 bases from J, with 13 bases between.

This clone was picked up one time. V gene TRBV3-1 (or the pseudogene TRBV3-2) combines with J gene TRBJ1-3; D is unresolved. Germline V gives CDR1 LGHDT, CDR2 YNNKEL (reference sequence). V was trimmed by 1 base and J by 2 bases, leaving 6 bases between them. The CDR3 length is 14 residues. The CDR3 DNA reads TGTGCCAGCAGCCAAGCCGTGGCTGGAAACACCATATATTTT. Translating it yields CASSQAVAGNTIYF.

DNA for the CDR3: TGTGCCAGCAGCTCTGGGGAGGGGAACACTGAAGCTTTCTTT. Its translation is CASSSGEGNTEAFF. The gene calls are TRBV7-6 and TRBJ1-1, with D uncertain. The CDR3 has 14 residues. The V and J ends lost 4 bases and 1 base respectively, with 10 bases between them. Germline V lookup: CDR1 SGHVS, CDR2 FNYEAQ.

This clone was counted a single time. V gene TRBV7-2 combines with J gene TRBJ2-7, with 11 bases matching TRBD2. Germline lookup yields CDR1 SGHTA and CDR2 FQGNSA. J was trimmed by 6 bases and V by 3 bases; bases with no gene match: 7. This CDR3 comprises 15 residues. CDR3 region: CASSLSSGGWGEQYF. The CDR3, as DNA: TGTGCCAGCAGCTTGTCTAGCGGGGGGTGGGGCGAGCAGTACTTC.

CDR3 in DNA: TGTGCCAGCAGTGAATTGACCGGAACTAATGAAAAACTGTTTTTT. It yields the protein CASSELTGTNEKLFF. The chain recombines TRBV2 with TRBJ1-4; D remains unclear. CDR1 is SNHLY and CDR2 is FYNNEI in the germline V gene. The CDR3 extends over 15 amino acids. V lost 2 bases, J lost 1 base, and 8 bases lay in between.

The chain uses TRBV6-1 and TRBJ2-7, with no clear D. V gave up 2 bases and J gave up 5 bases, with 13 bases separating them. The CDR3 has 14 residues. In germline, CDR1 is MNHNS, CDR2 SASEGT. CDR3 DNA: TGTGCCAGCAGTGAAAGGCACGGACCTAACGAGCAGTACTTC. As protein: CASSERHGPNEQYF.

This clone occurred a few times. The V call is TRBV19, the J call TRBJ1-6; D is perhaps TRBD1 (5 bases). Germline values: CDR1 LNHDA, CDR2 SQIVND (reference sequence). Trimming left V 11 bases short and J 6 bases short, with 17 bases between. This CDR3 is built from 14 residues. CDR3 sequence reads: CAPIGGVGNSPLHF. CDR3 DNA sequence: TGTGCCCCGATTGGGGGAGTAGGTAATTCACCCCTCCACTTT.

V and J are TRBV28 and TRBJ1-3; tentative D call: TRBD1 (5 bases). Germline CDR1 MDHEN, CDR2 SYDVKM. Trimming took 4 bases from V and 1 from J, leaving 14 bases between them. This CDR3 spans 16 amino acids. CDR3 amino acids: CASSSLQGRSGNTIYF. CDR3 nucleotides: TGTGCCAGCAGTTCACTGCAGGGCAGGTCTGGAAACACCATATATTTT.

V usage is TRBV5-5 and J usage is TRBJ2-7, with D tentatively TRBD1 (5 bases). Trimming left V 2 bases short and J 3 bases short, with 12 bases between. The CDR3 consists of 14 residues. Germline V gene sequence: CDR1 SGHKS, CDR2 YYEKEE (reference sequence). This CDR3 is CASSFGSGYYEQYF. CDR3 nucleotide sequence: TGTGCCAGCAGCTTTGGGTCAGGGTACTACGAGCAGTACTTC.

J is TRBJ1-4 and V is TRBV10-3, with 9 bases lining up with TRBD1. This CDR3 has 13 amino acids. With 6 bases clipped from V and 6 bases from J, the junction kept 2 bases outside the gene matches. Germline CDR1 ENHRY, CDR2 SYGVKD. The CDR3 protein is CAISRTGDEKLFF. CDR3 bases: TGTGCCATCAGCCGGACAGGGGATGAAAAACTGTTTTTT.

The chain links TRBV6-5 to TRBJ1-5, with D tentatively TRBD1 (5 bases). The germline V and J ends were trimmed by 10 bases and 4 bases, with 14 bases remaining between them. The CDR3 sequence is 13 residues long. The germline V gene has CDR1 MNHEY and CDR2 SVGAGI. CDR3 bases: TGTGCCACTCGTTGGACACAGAATCAGCCCCAGCATTTT. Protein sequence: CATRWTQNQPQHF.

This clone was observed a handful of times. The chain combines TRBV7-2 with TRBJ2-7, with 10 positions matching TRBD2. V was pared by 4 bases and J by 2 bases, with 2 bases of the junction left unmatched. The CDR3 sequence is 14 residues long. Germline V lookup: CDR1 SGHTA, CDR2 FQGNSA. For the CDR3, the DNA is TGTGCCAGCAGCTCCACTAGCGGGGCCTACGAGCAGTACTTC. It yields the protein CASSSTSGAYEQYF.

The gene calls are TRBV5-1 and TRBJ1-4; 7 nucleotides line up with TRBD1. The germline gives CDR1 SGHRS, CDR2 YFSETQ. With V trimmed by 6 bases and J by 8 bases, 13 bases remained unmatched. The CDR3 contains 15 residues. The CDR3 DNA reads TGCGCCAGCAAACTCGACGGGACAGACGGAGAAAAACTGTTTTTT. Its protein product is CASKLDGTDGEKLFF.

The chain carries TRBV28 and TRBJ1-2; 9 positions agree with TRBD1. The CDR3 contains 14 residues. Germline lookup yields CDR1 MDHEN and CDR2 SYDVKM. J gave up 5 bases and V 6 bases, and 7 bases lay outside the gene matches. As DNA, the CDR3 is TGTGCCAGCAGGCGACAGGGGGAGTGGTATGGCTACACCTTC. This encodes CASRRQGEWYGYTF.

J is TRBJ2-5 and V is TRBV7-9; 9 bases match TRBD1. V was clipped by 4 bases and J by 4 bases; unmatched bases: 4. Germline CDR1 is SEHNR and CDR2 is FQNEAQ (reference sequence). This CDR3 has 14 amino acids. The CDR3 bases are TGTGCCAGCAGCTCGGGACAGGGCAGAGAGACCCAGTACTTC. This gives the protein CASSSGQGRETQYF.

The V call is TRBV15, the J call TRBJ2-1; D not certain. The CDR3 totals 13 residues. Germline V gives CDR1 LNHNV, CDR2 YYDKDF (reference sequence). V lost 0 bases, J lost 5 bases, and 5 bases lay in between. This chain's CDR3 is CATSRDYDNEQFF. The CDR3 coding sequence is TGTGCCACCAGCAGAGATTACGACAATGAGCAGTTCTTC.

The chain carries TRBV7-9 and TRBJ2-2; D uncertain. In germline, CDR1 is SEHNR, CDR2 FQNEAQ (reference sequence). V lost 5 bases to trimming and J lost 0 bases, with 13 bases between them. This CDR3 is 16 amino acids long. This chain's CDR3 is CASSTRSPANTGELFF. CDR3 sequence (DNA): TGTGCCAGCAGCACCCGGAGCCCCGCGAACACCGGGGAGCTGTTTTTT.

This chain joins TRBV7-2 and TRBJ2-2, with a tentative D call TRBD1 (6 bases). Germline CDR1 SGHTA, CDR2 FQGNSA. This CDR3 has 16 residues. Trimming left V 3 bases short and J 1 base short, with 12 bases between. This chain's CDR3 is CASSLMPGQNTGELFF. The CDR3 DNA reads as TGTGCCAGCAGCTTGATGCCGGGACAGAACACCGGGGAGCTGTTTTTT.

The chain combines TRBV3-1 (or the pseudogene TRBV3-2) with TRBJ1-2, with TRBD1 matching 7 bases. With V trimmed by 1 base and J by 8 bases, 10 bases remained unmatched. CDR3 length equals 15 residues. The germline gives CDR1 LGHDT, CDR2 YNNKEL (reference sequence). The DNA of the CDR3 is TGTGCCAGCAGCCAAGGTGAGGGCCAGGGGGAAGGCTACACCTTC. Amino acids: CASSQGEGQGEGYTF.